Below, one TCR beta chain is given with its context. These data are taken from a study of blood T cell repertoires in COVID-19. Study background: PBMCs, B-cell-depleted T cells, or T cells provided the cDNA or gDNA that made up the material.

Authors' methods: Nucleated cell counts were estimated from reference gene primer amplification. Some clones are missing from TCRdb's copy, which holds only in-frame ones; the method was immunoSEQ multiplex PCR. From that table come the V and J calls and clone size; the DNA was used to work out D and trimming. This sample has 95,000 to 100,000 clones; 85% occur once, and the top ten carry around 1.9%. The sequence was collected from a woman in her seventies with active or convalescent COVID-19. Sample: peripheral blood.

Here the CDR3 reads CASSISDTGELFF. The CDR3 region has the DNA TGTGCCAGTAGTATCTCAGACACCGGGGAGCTGTTTTTT. V usage is TRBV19 and J usage is TRBJ2-2; D ambiguous. The CDR3 spans 13 residues. V was clipped by 3 bases and J by 3 bases, with 5 bases between them. Germline CDR1 and CDR2: LNHDA and SQIVND (reference sequence).